These T cell receptor beta chains were read from a single sample in a study of blood T cell repertoires in COVID-19. Produced via immunoSEQ multiplex PCR; TCRdb's table is partial and in-frame only. The repertoire holds approximately 52,000 clones, 90% seen once, with around 3.1% in the top ten. Specimen: peripheral blood. The receptors originated from a human donor in a cohort sampled during active COVID-19. CDR3s include the opening cysteine and the closing phenylalanine or tryptophan. D genes are given only for firm matches. Rows give clone size only sometimes, using once, few, many, or a class for an expanded clone.

d_call: TRBD1
j_call: TRBJ2-1
clone_size: .
cdr3_length: 13
v_call: TRBV28
cdr3_aa: CASIPGQYNEQFF
cdr3_nt: TGTGCCAGTATACCGGGACAGTACAATGAGCAGTTCTTC

d_call: .
j_call: TRBJ2-3
clone_size: .
cdr3_length: 16
v_call: TRBV9
cdr3_aa: CASSVVSGGSTDTQYF
cdr3_nt: TGTGCCAGCAGCGTAGTGTCAGGTGGAAGCACAGATACGCAGTATTTT

d_call: TRBD2
j_call: TRBJ2-1
clone_size: .
cdr3_length: 15
v_call: TRBV18
cdr3_aa: CASSPSSGGYNEQFF
cdr3_nt: TGTGCCAGCTCACCAAGTAGCGGGGGTTACAATGAGCAGTTCTTC

d_call: TRBD1
j_call: TRBJ1-1
clone_size: once
cdr3_length: 13
v_call: TRBV29-1
cdr3_aa: CSVRTGGVTEAFF
cdr3_nt: TGCAGCGTTCGAACAGGGGGCGTCACTGAAGCTTTCTTT

d_call: TRBD1
j_call: TRBJ2-5
clone_size: once
cdr3_length: 15
v_call: TRBV3-1/TRBV3-2
cdr3_aa: CASSQAAGGRETQYF
cdr3_nt: TGTGCCAGCAGCCAAGCGGCAGGGGGCCGGGAGACCCAGTACTTC

d_call: TRBD2
j_call: TRBJ2-1
clone_size: .
cdr3_length: 14
v_call: TRBV5-4
cdr3_aa: CASSLTSGSYEQFF
cdr3_nt: TGTGCCAGCAGCTTGACTAGCGGGAGCTATGAGCAGTTCTTC

d_call: .
j_call: TRBJ1-3
clone_size: .
cdr3_length: 16
v_call: TRBV15
cdr3_aa: CATSSPSGNSGNTIYF
cdr3_nt: TGTGCCACCAGCAGCCCGTCGGGTAACTCTGGAAACACCATATATTTT

d_call: TRBD2
j_call: TRBJ2-2
clone_size: .
cdr3_length: 14
v_call: TRBV19
cdr3_aa: CASRGLAATGELFF
cdr3_nt: TGTGCCAGTAGGGGACTAGCGGCGACCGGGGAGCTGTTTTTT

d_call: .
j_call: TRBJ1-1
clone_size: .
cdr3_length: 14
v_call: TRBV6-1
cdr3_aa: CASSENNPNTEAFF
cdr3_nt: TGTGCCAGCAGTGAGAACAATCCTAACACTGAAGCTTTCTTT

d_call: .
j_call: TRBJ1-1
clone_size: .
cdr3_length: 17
v_call: TRBV9
cdr3_aa: CASSPTARGPMNTEAFF
cdr3_nt: TGTGCCAGCAGCCCCACCGCAAGGGGCCCTATGAACACTGAAGCTTTCTTT

d_call: TRBD2
j_call: TRBJ2-3
clone_size: .
cdr3_length: 15
v_call: TRBV5-1
cdr3_aa: CASSSAGGPTDTQYF
cdr3_nt: TGCGCCAGCAGCTCCGCGGGAGGCCCCACAGATACGCAGTATTTT

d_call: .
j_call: TRBJ2-1
clone_size: once
cdr3_length: 15
v_call: TRBV4-1
cdr3_aa: CASKLDFAVYNEQFF
cdr3_nt: TGCGCCAGCAAACTGGACTTTGCGGTTTACAATGAGCAGTTCTTC

d_call: TRBD1
j_call: TRBJ1-2
clone_size: .
cdr3_length: 15
v_call: TRBV5-1
cdr3_aa: CASSRTGLVTYGYTF
cdr3_nt: TGCGCCAGCAGCCGGACAGGGCTAGTTACCTATGGCTACACCTTC

d_call: .
j_call: TRBJ2-2
clone_size: once
cdr3_length: 17
v_call: TRBV4-2
cdr3_aa: CASSQDHRTPNTGELFF
cdr3_nt: TGTGCCAGCAGCCAAGATCATAGGACACCGAACACCGGGGAGCTGTTTTTT

d_call: TRBD1
j_call: TRBJ2-5
clone_size: .
cdr3_length: 16
v_call: TRBV5-6
cdr3_aa: CASSPTLTGGFKTQYF
cdr3_nt: TGTGCCAGCAGCCCCACCTTAACAGGGGGCTTTAAGACCCAGTACTTC

d_call: TRBD1
j_call: TRBJ2-5
clone_size: .
cdr3_length: 16
v_call: TRBV5-6
cdr3_aa: CASSLDPTGGLETQYF
cdr3_nt: TGTGCCAGCAGCTTGGATCCGACAGGGGGTTTAGAGACCCAGTACTTC

d_call: .
j_call: TRBJ1-1
clone_size: .
cdr3_length: 14
v_call: TRBV7-3
cdr3_aa: CASSLQGLGTEAFF
cdr3_nt: TGTGCCAGCAGCTTACAGGGTCTCGGCACTGAAGCTTTCTTT

d_call: .
j_call: TRBJ2-1
clone_size: .
cdr3_length: 13
v_call: TRBV14
cdr3_aa: CATTNDDRGEQFF
cdr3_nt: TGTGCCACAACCAACGACGACCGGGGTGAGCAGTTCTTC

d_call: TRBD1
j_call: TRBJ1-1
clone_size: .
cdr3_length: 13
v_call: TRBV11-3
cdr3_aa: CASSSGTDTEAFF
cdr3_nt: TGTGCCAGCAGTTCCGGGACAGACACTGAAGCTTTCTTT

d_call: TRBD2
j_call: TRBJ2-7
clone_size: .
cdr3_length: 15
v_call: TRBV5-4
cdr3_aa: CASSLVAGGPSEQYF
cdr3_nt: TGTGCCAGCAGCTTGGTAGCGGGAGGGCCAAGCGAGCAGTACTTC

d_call: TRBD1
j_call: TRBJ2-7
clone_size: .
cdr3_length: 16
v_call: TRBV2
cdr3_aa: CASRPSPGTDIYEQYF
cdr3_nt: TGTGCCAGCAGGCCATCCCCCGGGACAGACATCTACGAGCAGTACTTC

d_call: TRBD2
j_call: TRBJ2-1
clone_size: .
cdr3_length: 14
v_call: TRBV19
cdr3_aa: CASHRTSTHNEQFF
cdr3_nt: TGTGCCAGTCATAGGACTAGTACGCACAATGAGCAGTTCTTC

d_call: TRBD1
j_call: TRBJ2-7
clone_size: .
cdr3_length: 15
v_call: TRBV9
cdr3_aa: CASSPPGQGKYEQYF
cdr3_nt: TGTGCCAGCAGCCCTCCGGGACAGGGTAAATACGAGCAGTACTTC

d_call: TRBD2
j_call: TRBJ2-3
clone_size: .
cdr3_length: 16
v_call: TRBV4-1
cdr3_aa: CASSEGLAGLGDTQYF
cdr3_nt: TGCGCCAGCAGCGAGGGACTAGCGGGACTAGGAGATACGCAGTATTTT

d_call: TRBD1
j_call: TRBJ2-1
clone_size: once
cdr3_length: 14
v_call: TRBV6-5
cdr3_aa: CASTRDRVINEQFF
cdr3_nt: TGTGCCAGCACTCGGGACAGGGTGATCAATGAGCAGTTCTTC

d_call: TRBD2
j_call: TRBJ2-1
clone_size: .
cdr3_length: 14
v_call: TRBV27
cdr3_aa: CASSLGGGFNEQFF
cdr3_nt: TGTGCCAGCAGTTTAGGGGGGGGGTTCAATGAGCAGTTCTTC

d_call: TRBD2
j_call: TRBJ2-2
clone_size: .
cdr3_length: 14
v_call: TRBV6-2/TRBV6-3
cdr3_aa: CASSSGGYTGELFF
cdr3_nt: TGTGCCAGCAGTTCCGGGGGGTACACCGGGGAGCTGTTTTTT

d_call: TRBD2
j_call: TRBJ2-3
clone_size: .
cdr3_length: 16
v_call: TRBV27
cdr3_aa: CASREWGLAGTDTQYF
cdr3_nt: TGTGCCAGCCGAGAATGGGGACTAGCGGGAACAGATACGCAGTATTTT

d_call: TRBD2
j_call: TRBJ2-5
clone_size: .
cdr3_length: 18
v_call: TRBV7-9
cdr3_aa: CASSLGLAGGSYQETQYF
cdr3_nt: TGTGCCAGCAGCTTGGGCCTAGCGGGAGGCTCGTACCAAGAGACCCAGTACTTC

d_call: TRBD2
j_call: TRBJ2-7
clone_size: .
cdr3_length: 16
v_call: TRBV13
cdr3_aa: CASSLRGGSESYEQYF
cdr3_nt: TGTGCCAGCAGCTTAAGAGGCGGGAGTGAGTCCTACGAGCAGTACTTC

d_call: .
j_call: TRBJ1-5
clone_size: once
cdr3_length: 13
v_call: TRBV2
cdr3_aa: CASSGPAYQPQHF
cdr3_nt: TGTGCCAGCAGTGGGCCCGCATATCAGCCCCAGCATTTT

d_call: .
j_call: TRBJ1-4
clone_size: .
cdr3_length: 12
v_call: TRBV19
cdr3_aa: CASSISGEKLFF
cdr3_nt: TGTGCCAGTAGTATATCGGGGGAAAAACTGTTTTTT

d_call: TRBD1
j_call: TRBJ2-7
clone_size: once
cdr3_length: 16
v_call: TRBV10-3
cdr3_aa: CAISSALRQGLYEQYF
cdr3_nt: TGTGCCATCAGCAGCGCCCTTCGACAGGGTTTGTACGAGCAGTACTTC

d_call: .
j_call: TRBJ1-2
clone_size: .
cdr3_length: 11
v_call: TRBV29-1
cdr3_aa: CSALQGYGYTF
cdr3_nt: TGCAGCGCATTACAGGGCTATGGCTACACCTTC

d_call: .
j_call: TRBJ2-3
clone_size: .
cdr3_length: 16
v_call: TRBV4-1
cdr3_aa: CASSQGVGRLADTQYF
cdr3_nt: TGCGCCAGCAGCCAAGGTGTTGGCAGGTTAGCAGATACGCAGTATTTT

d_call: TRBD1
j_call: TRBJ2-5
clone_size: .
cdr3_length: 15
v_call: TRBV24-1
cdr3_aa: CATSNDRGGQETQYF
cdr3_nt: TGTGCCACCAGTAACGACAGGGGCGGCCAAGAGACCCAGTACTTC